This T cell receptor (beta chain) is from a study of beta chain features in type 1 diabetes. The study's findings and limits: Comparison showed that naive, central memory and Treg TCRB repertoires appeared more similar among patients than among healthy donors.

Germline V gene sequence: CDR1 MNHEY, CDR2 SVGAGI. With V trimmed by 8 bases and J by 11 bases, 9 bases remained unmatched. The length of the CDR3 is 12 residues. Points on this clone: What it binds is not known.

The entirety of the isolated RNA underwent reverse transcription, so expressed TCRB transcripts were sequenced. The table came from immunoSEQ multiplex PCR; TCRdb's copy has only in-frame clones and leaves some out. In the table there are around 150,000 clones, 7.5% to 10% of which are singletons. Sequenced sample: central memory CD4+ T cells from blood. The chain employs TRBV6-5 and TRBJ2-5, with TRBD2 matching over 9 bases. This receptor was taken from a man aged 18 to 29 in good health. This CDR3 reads CASGLAGREQYF. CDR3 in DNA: TGTGCCAGCGGCCTAGCGGGACGGGAGCAGTACTTC.